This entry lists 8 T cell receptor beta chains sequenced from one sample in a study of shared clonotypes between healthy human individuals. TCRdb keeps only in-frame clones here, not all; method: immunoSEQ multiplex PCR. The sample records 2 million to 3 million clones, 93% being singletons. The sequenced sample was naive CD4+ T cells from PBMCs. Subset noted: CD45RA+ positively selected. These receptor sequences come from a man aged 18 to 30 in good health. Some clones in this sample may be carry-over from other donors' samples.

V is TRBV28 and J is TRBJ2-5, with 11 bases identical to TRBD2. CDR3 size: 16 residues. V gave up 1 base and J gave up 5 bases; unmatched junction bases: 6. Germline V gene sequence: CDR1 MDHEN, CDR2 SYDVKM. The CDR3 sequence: CASSLSRLAGLETQYF. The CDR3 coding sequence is TGTGCCAGCAGTTTATCTAGACTAGCGGGATTGGAGACCCAGTACTTC.

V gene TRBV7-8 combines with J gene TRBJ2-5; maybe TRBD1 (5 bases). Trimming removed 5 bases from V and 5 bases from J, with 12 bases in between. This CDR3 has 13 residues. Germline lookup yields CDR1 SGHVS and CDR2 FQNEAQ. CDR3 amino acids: CASSPRVVETQYF. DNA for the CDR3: TGTGCCAGCAGCCCCAGGGTAGTGGAGACCCAGTACTTC.

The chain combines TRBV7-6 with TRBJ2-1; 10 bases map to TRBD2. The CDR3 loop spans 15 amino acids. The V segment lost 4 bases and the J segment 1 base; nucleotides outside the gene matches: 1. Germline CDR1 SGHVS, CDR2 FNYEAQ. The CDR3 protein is CASSSGLASYNEQFF. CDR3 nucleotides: TGTGCCAGCAGCTCGGGACTAGCGTCCTACAATGAGCAGTTCTTC.

CDR3 nucleotides: TGCGCCAGCAGCTTGCTAGAAAGCACAGATACGCAGTATTTT. It yields the protein CASSLLESTDTQYF. This chain links TRBV5-1 with TRBJ2-3; D is unclear. V lost 1 base to trimming and J lost 0 bases, with 6 bases between them. Looked up from germline, CDR1 is SGHRS and CDR2 is YFSETQ. The CDR3 covers 14 residues. Filled out from reference TRBV5-1 and TRBJ2-3, the complete variable domain reads KAGVTQTPRYLIKTRGQQVTLSCSPISGHRSVSWYQQTPGQGLQFLFEYFSETQRNKGNFPGRFSGRQFSNSRSEMNVSTLELGDSALYLCASSLLESTDTQYFGPGTRLTVL.

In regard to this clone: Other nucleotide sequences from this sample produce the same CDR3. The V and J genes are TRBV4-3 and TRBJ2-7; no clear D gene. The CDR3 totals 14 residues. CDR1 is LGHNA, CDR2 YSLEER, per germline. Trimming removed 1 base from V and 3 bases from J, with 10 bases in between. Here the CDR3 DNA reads TGCGCCAGCAGCCAAGTAACGGGTAGCTACGAGCAGTACTTC. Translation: CASSQVTGSYEQYF.

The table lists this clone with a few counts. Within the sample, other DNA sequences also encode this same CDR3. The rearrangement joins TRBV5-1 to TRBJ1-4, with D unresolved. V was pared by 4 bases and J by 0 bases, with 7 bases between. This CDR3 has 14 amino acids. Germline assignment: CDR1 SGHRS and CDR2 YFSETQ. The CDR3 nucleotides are TGCGCCAGCAGCCTAACAGCAACTAATGAAAAACTGTTTTTT. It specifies CASSLTATNEKLFF.

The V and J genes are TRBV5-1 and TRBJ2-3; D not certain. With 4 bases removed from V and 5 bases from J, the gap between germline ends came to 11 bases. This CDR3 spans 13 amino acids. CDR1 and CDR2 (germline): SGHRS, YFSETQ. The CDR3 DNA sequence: TGCGCCAGCAGCGAGATTGGCCTAGATACGCAGTATTTT. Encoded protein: CASSEIGLDTQYF.

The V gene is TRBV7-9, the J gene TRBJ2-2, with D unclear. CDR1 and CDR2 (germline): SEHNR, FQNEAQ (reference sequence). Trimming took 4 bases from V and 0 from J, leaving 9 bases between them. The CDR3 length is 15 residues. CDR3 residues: CASSSRDANTGELFF. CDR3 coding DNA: TGTGCCAGCAGCTCCAGAGACGCGAACACCGGGGAGCTGTTTTTT.